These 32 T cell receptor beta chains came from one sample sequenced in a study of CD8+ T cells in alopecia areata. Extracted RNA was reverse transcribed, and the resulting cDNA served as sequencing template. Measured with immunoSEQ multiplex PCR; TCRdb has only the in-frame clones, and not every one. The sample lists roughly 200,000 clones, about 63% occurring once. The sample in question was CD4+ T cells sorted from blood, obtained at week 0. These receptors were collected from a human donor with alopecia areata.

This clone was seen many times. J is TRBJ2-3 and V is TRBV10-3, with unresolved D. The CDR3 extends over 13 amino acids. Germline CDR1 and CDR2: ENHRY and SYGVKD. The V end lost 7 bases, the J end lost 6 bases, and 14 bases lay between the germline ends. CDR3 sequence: CAIMGIAGDTQYF. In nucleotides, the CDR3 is TGTGCCATCATGGGGATAGCCGGGGATACGCAGTATTTT.

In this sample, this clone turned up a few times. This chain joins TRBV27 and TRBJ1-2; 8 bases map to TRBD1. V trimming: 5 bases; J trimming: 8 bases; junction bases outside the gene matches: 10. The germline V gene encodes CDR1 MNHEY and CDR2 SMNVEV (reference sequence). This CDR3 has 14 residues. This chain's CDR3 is CASSLHRGSEGYTF. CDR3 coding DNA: TGTGCCAGCAGTCTACACAGGGGGAGTGAGGGCTACACCTTC.

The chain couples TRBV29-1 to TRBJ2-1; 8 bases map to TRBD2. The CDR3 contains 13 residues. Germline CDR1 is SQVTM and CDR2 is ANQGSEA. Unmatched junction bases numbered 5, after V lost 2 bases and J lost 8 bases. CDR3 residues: CSVEPGGPHEQFF. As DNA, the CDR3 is TGCAGCGTTGAACCGGGGGGGCCCCATGAGCAGTTCTTC.

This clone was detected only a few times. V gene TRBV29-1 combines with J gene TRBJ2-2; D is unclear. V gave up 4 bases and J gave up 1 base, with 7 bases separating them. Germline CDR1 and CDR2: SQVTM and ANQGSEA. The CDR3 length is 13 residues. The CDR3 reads CSVGYQNTGELFF. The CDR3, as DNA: TGCAGCGTTGGCTACCAGAACACCGGGGAGCTGTTTTTT.

This chain's CDR3 is CASSRAGRGHEQYF. CDR3 nucleotide sequence: TGTGCCAGCAGCAGGGCAGGCCGCGGTCACGAGCAGTACTTC. This chain uses TRBV7-2 with TRBJ2-7; D gene uncertain. Germline assignment: CDR1 SGHTA and CDR2 FQGNSA. The CDR3 is 14 residues long. V was trimmed by 5 bases and J by 5 bases, leaving 16 bases between them.

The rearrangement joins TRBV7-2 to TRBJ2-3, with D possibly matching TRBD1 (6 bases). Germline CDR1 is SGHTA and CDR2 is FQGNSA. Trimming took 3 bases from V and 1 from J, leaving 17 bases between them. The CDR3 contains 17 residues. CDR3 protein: CASSFRPGTTGTDTQYF. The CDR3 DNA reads TGTGCCAGCAGCTTCCGACCCGGGACAACTGGCACAGATACGCAGTATTTT.

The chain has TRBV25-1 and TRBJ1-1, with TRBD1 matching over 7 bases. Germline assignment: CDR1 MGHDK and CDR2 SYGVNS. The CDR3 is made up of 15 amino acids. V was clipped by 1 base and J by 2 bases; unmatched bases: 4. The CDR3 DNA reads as TGTGCCAGCAGTGAATTCCAGGGGGAAAACACTGAAGCTTTCTTT. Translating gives CASSEFQGENTEAFF.

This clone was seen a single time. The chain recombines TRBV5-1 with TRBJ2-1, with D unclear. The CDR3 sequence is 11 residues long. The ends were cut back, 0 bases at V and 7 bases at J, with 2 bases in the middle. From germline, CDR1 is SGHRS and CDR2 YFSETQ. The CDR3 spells CASSLGNEQFF. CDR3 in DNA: TGCGCCAGCAGCTTGGGGAATGAGCAGTTCTTC.

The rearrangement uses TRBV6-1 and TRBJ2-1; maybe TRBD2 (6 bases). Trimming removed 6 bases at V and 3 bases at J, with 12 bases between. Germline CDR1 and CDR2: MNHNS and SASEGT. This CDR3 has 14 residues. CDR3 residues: CASSWDWNYNEQFF. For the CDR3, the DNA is TGTGCCAGCAGCTGGGACTGGAACTACAATGAGCAGTTCTTC.

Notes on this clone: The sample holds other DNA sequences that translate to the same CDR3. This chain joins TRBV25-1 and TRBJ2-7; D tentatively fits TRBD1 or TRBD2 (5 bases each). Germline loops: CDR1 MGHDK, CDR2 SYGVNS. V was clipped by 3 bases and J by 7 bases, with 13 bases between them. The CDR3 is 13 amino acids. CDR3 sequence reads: CASSEWGLGEQYF. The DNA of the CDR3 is TGTGCCAGCAGTGAGTGGGGGTTGGGGGAGCAGTACTTC.

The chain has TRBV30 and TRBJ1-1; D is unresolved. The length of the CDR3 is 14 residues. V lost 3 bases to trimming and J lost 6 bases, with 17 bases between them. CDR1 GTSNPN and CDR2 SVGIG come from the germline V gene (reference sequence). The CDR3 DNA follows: TGTGCCTGGAGGAGGCGGATTATAGTCGCTGAAGCTTTCTTT. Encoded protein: CAWRRRIIVAEAFF.

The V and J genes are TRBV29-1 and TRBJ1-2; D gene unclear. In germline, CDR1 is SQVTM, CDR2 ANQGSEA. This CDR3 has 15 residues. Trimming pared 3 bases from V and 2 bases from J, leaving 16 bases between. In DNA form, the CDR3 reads TGCAGCGTTGATTCAGCAAGGGAGCCCAACTATGGCTACACCTTC. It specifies CSVDSAREPNYGYTF.

CDR3 nucleotide sequence: TGCAGCGTTGAACGCAGGTCTCTGAACACTGAAGCTTTCTTT. Translated, it gives CSVERRSLNTEAFF. The chain uses TRBV29-1 and TRBJ1-1; D gene ambiguous. Looked up from germline, CDR1 is SQVTM and CDR2 is ANQGSEA. CDR3 length equals 14 residues. V gave up 2 bases and J gave up 0 bases, with 10 bases separating them.

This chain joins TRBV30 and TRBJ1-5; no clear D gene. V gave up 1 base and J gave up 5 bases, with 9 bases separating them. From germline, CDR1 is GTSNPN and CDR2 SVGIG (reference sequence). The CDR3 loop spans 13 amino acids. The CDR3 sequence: CAWSDGGDQPQHF. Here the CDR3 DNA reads TGTGCCTGGAGTGACGGCGGGGATCAGCCCCAGCATTTT.

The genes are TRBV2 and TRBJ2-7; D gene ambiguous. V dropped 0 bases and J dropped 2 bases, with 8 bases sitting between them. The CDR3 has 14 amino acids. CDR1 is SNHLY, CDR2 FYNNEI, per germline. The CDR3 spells CASSEARPTYEQYF. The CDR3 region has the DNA TGTGCCAGCAGTGAAGCGCGTCCTACCTACGAGCAGTACTTC.

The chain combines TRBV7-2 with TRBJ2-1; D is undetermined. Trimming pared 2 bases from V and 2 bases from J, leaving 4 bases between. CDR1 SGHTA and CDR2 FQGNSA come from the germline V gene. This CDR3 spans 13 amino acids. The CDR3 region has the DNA TGTGCCAGCAGCTTAATAGCCTACAATGAGCAGTTCTTC. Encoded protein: CASSLIAYNEQFF.

The CDR3 sequence: CASSLAFYKGEQYF. DNA for the CDR3: TGTGCCAGCAGTTTAGCCTTTTACAAGGGCGAGCAGTACTTC. The chain recombines TRBV28 with TRBJ2-7; D remains unclear. The CDR3 spans 14 residues. Trimming removed 2 bases from V and 6 bases from J, with 14 bases in between. Germline CDR1 and CDR2: MDHEN and SYDVKM.

The CDR3 coding sequence is TGTGCCTGGAGCCTGAAACAGCAAGAGACCCAGTACTTC. Translating it yields CAWSLKQQETQYF. The chain is built from TRBV30 and TRBJ2-5; D unclear. V dropped 3 bases and J dropped 2 bases, with 10 bases sitting between them. Germline CDR1 and CDR2: GTSNPN and SVGIG (reference sequence). The length of the CDR3 is 13 residues.

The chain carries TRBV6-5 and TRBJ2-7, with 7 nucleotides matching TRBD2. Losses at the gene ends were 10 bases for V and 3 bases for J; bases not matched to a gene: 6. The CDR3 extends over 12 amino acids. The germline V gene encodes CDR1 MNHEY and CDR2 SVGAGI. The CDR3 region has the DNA TGTGCCACAAGGGACTACCGCTACGAGCAGTACTTC. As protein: CATRDYRYEQYF.

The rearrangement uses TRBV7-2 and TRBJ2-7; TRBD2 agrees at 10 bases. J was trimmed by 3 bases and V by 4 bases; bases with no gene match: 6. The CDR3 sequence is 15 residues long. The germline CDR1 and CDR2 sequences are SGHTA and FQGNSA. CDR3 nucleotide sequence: TGTGCCAGCAGCTCAACTAGCGGGACCTACTACGAGCAGTACTTC. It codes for CASSSTSGTYYEQYF.

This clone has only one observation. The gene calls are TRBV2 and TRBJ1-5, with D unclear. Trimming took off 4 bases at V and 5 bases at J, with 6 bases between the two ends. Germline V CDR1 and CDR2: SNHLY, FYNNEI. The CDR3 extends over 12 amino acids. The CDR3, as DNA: TGTGCCAGCAGTGGAGCCGATCAGCCCCAGCATTTT. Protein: CASSGADQPQHF.

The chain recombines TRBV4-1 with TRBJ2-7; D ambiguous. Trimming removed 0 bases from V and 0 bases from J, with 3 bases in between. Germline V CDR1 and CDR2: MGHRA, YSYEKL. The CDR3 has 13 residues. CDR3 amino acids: CASSQDNSYEQYF. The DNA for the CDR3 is TGCGCCAGCAGCCAAGACAACTCCTACGAGCAGTACTTC.

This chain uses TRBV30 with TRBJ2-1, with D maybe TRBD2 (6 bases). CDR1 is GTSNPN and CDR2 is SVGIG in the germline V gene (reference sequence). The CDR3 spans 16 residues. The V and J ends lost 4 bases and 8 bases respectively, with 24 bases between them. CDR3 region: CAWKFRLVYSRDEQFF. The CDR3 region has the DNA TGTGCCTGGAAATTTCGACTAGTGTATAGTCGGGATGAGCAGTTCTTC.

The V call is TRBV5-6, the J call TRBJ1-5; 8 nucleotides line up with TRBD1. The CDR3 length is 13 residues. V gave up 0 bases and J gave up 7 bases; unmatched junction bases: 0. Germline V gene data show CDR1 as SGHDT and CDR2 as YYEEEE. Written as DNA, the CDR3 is TGTGCCAGCAGCTTGGACAGGGGGCAGCCCCAGCATTTT. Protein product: CASSLDRGQPQHF.

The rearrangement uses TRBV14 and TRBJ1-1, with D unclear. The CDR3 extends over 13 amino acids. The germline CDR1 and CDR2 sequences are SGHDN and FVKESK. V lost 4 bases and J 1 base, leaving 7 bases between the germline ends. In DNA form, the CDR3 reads TGTGCCAGCAGCCCGAATTGGAACACTGAAGCTTTCTTT. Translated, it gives CASSPNWNTEAFF.

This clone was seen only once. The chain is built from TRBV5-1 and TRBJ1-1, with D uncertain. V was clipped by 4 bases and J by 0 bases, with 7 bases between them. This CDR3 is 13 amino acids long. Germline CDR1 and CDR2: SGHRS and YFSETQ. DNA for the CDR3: TGCGCCAGCAGCAGTAAAATGAACACTGAAGCTTTCTTT. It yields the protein CASSSKMNTEAFF.

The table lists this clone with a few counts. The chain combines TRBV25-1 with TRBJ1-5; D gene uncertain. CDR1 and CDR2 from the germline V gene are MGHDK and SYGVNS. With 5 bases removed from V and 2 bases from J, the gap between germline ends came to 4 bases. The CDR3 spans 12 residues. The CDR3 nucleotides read TGTGCCAGCAGTAACGGCAATCAGCCCCAGCATTTT. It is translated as CASSNGNQPQHF.

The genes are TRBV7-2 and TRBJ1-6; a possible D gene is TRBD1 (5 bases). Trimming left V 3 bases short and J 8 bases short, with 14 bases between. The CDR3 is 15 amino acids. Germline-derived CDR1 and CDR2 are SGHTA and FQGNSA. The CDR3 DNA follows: TGTGCCAGCAGCTTCGGACACTCCAGGGATTCACCCCTCCACTTT. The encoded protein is CASSFGHSRDSPLHF.

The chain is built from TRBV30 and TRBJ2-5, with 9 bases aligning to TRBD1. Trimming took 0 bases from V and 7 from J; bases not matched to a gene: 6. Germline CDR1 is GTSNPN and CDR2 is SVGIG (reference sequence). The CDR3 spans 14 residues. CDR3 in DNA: TGTGCCTGGAGTGTAATTGGGACAGGGATGACCCAGTACTTC. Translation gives CAWSVIGTGMTQYF.

CDR3 sequence (DNA): TGTGCCAGCAGCTTGGACAGGAGCTCTGGAAACACCATATATTTT. It yields the protein CASSLDRSSGNTIYF. This chain links TRBV7-2 with TRBJ1-3, with 7 bases aligning to TRBD1. CDR1 and CDR2 from the germline V gene are SGHTA and FQGNSA. Losses at the gene ends were 3 bases for V and 0 bases for J; bases not matched to a gene: 2. CDR3 size: 15 residues.

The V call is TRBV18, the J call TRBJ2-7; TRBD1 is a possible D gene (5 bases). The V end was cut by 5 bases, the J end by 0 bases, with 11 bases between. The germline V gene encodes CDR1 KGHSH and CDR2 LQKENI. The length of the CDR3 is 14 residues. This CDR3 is CASSRGASSYEQYF. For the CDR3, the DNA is TGTGCCAGCTCAAGGGGTGCGAGCTCCTACGAGCAGTACTTC.

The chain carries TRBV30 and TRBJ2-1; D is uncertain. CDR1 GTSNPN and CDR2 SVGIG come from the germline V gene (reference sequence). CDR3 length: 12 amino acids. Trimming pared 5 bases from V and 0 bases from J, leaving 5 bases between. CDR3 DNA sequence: TGTGCCTGGGGGAACTCCTACAATGAGCAGTTCTTC. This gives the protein CAWGNSYNEQFF.